Detailed here is one T cell receptor (beta chain). Its cognate antigen is unknown. The data originate from a study of T cells expressing NK-cell markers. Study background: It was sorted CD3+CD56+NKG2C+, CD3+CD56+NKG2C- and CD3+CD56-NKG2C+ T cells that supplied the TCR beta repertoires. One of eight sequenced donors was HCMV-seronegative; the other seven were seropositive.

This CDR3 region has 17 residues. Per the germline V gene, CDR1 is MGHRA and CDR2 is YSYEKL. Findings and caveats of the study: As a fraction of CD8+ T cells, dominant NKG2C+ clonotypes reached roughly 1.0-8% in six donors. These clonotypes, the leaders elsewhere, also led the CD3+CD56-NKG2C+ fraction in a handful of donors.

TCRdb reprocessed the 5' RACE reads; each CDR3 protein has one entry and no DNA is given. The sample table includes around 380,000 distinct CDR3 sequences. This receptor was identified in a woman between 45 and 65 years old in good health. The gene calls are TRBV4-1 and TRBJ2-2; TCRdb indicates TRBD2, and absent DNA this call remains unverified. Sample: blood T cells: a sorted CD56 or NKG2C T cell subset, CD4+ or CD8+ T cells, or bulk PBMC T cells (not recorded which). CDR3 sequence: CASSRSSALFSTGELFF.